This T cell receptor beta chain was identified in a study of PD-1 blockade in classical Hodgkin lymphoma. Overall study: The nivolumab dose that patients received was 3 mg/kg, given intravenously every 2 weeks.

The study's findings and limits: Before treatment, complete responders showed about the same diversity as newly diagnosed patients.

Germline values: CDR1 SGHAT, CDR2 FQNNGV. V was clipped by 1 base and J by 8 bases, with 9 bases between them. This CDR3 is 13 amino acids long. The sample's time point: cycle 4 day 1 (C4D1), after more than five weeks of nivolumab. Relapse after autologous stem cell transplantation occurred in every patient, and brentuximab vedotin exposure varied. The best responses consisted of complete response, partial response or progressive disease. Regarding this clone: Antigen specificity is unknown.

Data came from immunoSEQ multiplex PCR; TCRdb stores just in-frame clones and leaves some out. The sample records about 64,000 clones, around 94% being singletons. The chain recombines TRBV11-2 with TRBJ2-1, with D maybe TRBD2 (6 bases). The TCR comes from a human donor with classical Hodgkin lymphoma. Sample: peripheral blood mononuclear cells (PBMCs), taken before the fourth cycle of nivolumab. The CDR3 region is CASSLVRGYEQFF. CDR3 nucleotides: TGTGCCAGCAGCTTAGTTCGGGGGTATGAGCAGTTCTTC.